This T cell receptor (beta chain) was sequenced in a study of identical twins. Each CDR3 protein is one row after TCRdb ran MiXCR on the 5' RACE reads. Among some 1,700,000 distinct CDR3 sequences listed, around 29% were seen once. This clonotype has more than one count but fewer than ten. Germline lookup yields CDR1 SGHDT and CDR2 YYEEEE. This CDR3 spans 13 amino acids. V was cut by 0 bases and J by 0 bases, with 3 bases left in between. The chain uses TRBV5-6 and TRBJ2-5; the D is unclear. This TCR was sampled from a newborn girl in good health. Sequencing was done on a sample of cord blood. CDR3: CASSLVHQETQYF. The CDR3 DNA is TGTGCCAGCAGCTTGGTCCACCAAGAGACCCAGTACTTC.